This section outlines one T cell receptor (beta chain) sequence together with its context. Its antigen is as yet unknown. Sequencing used immunoSEQ multiplex PCR; TCRdb keeps in-frame clones, though not all of them. In the table there are some 22,000 clones, 70% to 85% of which are singletons. The CDR3 runs 17 residues. Trimming shortened V by 6 bases and J by 0 bases, and 17 bases separated the two germline ends. Per germline, CDR1 LNHDA and CDR2 SQIVND (reference sequence). Before the COVID-19 pandemic, during about 2010-2018, CD4+ T cells were taken from unexposed donors. CD4+ T cells were isolated from the cells after around 9 days of culture. Testing used SARS-CoV-2 S/N and four cold-coronavirus spikes on unexposed-donor CD4+ T cells, cells permitting. Cultures received half-medium IL-2 refreshes on days 3 and 7. The record originates from a study of CD4 T cells in relation to SARS-CoV-2 and coronaviruses. In the study overall: PBMCs were cultured with antigen for roughly 9 days before TCR beta sequencing. Shared crossreactive spike epitopes were mapped to their HLA restriction.

Sample: CD4+ T cells from PBMCs, cultured in vitro. This TCR derives from a human donor in good health. J is TRBJ2-2 and V is TRBV19; possibly TRBD2 for D (7 bases). The CDR3: CASSFTGGGTNTGELFF. CDR3 sequence (DNA): TGTGCCAGTAGCTTCACCGGCGGGGGCACGAACACCGGGGAGCTGTTTTTT.